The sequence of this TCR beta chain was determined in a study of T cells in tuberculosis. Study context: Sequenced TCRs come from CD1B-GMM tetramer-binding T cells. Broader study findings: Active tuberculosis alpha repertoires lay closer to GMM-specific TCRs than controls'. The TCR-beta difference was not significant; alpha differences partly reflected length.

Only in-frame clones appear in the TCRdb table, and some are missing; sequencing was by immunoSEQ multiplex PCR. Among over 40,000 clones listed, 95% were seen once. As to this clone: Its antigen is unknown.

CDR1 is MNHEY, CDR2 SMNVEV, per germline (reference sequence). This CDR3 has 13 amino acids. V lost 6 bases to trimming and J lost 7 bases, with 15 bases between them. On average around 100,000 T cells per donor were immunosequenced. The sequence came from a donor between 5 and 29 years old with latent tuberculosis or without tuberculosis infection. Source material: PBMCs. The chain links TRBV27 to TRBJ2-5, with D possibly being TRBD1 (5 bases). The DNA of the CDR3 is TGTGCCAGCAGGAGAACAGGCGCGCGGACCCAGTACTTC. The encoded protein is CASRRTGARTQYF.